Below are 28 T cell receptor beta chains sequenced from a single sample in a study of blood T cells in healthy people across ages. Primers used in a second PCR of roughly 7 to 12 cycles were a sample-barcoded 5' primer and a J-beta primer mix. One entry per CDR3 protein, called by TCRdb with MiXCR from the 5' RACE reads. The table lists around 2 million distinct CDR3 sequences, roughly 43% of them singletons. Sequencing used blood. The receptors were gathered from a human donor in good health.

As regards this clonotype: A much more abundant neighbour one base away suggests this may be a read error. The chain couples TRBV7-2 to TRBJ2-5; 12 bases line up with TRBD1. The J call could be wrong; TRBJ2-7 is a better fit for the DNA end. From germline, CDR1 is SGHTA and CDR2 FQGNSA. The CDR3 loop spans 14 amino acids. The CDR3 loop is CASSCRDRGREQYF. CDR3 bases: TGTGCCAGCAGCTGCCGGGACAGGGGGCGCGAGCAGTACTTC.

The chain recombines TRBV29-1 with TRBJ1-4, with TRBD1 matching over 11 bases. V was clipped by 3 bases and J by 10 bases; unmatched bases: 16. The germline gives CDR1 SQVTM, CDR2 ANQGSEA. The CDR3 extends over 17 amino acids. CDR3: CSVERWDRGRFEGKLFF. The DNA for the CDR3 is TGCAGCGTTGAGAGATGGGACAGGGGGAGGTTTGAGGGAAAACTGTTTTTT.

The sample holds many counts of this clonotype. The J gene is TRBJ1-1, the V gene TRBV12-3 or TRBV12-4; D remains unclear. V was shortened by 3 bases and J by 4 bases, with 6 bases between the two germline ends. The CDR3 contains 12 residues. Here the CDR3 reads CASSFAGTEAFF. As DNA, the CDR3 is TGTGCCAGCAGTTTCGCGGGCACTGAAGCTTTCTTT.

The rearrangement joins TRBV5-1 to TRBJ2-2; D not resolved. The V and J ends lost 2 bases and 2 bases respectively, with 10 bases between them. The V gene's germline CDR1 is SGHRS and CDR2 YFSETQ. CDR3 length: 15 residues. DNA for the CDR3: TGCGCCAGCAGCTTACCCGGGTCCAACACCGGGGAGCTGTTTTTT. Protein sequence: CASSLPGSNTGELFF. The full variable domain, with the rest looked up from reference TRBV5-1 and TRBJ2-2, is KAGVTQTPRYLIKTRGQQVTLSCSPISGHRSVSWYQQTPGQGLQFLFEYFSETQRNKGNFPGRFSGRQFSNSRSEMNVSTLELGDSALYLCASSLPGSNTGELFFGEGSRLTVL.

This clonotype was counted only a few times. V and J are TRBV12-3 or TRBV12-4 and TRBJ1-6; no firm D call. The CDR3 spans 15 residues. The germline V and J ends were trimmed by 5 bases and 0 bases, with 8 bases remaining between them. The chain's CDR3 is CASSDSGSYNSPLHF. The CDR3 DNA reads TGTGCCAGCAGTGACTCAGGCTCCTATAATTCACCCCTCCACTTT.

The V and J genes are TRBV6-2 or TRBV6-3 and TRBJ2-7; D gene uncertain. Germline-derived CDR1 and CDR2 are MNHEY and SVGEGT. The CDR3 runs 15 residues. V was trimmed by 6 bases and J by 5 bases, leaving 20 bases between them. CDR3 sequence (DNA): TGTGCCAGCAGGAACCCCGGGCGTCCCCTCCACGAGCAGTACTTC. This sequence encodes CASRNPGRPLHEQYF.

This sequence joins TRBV6-2 or TRBV6-3 and TRBJ2-1, with D tentatively TRBD1 (6 bases). The CDR3 loop spans 12 amino acids. V lost 6 bases, J lost 8 bases, and 11 bases lay in between. Per the germline V gene, CDR1 is MNHEY and CDR2 is SVGEGT. The CDR3 bases are TGTGCCAGCAGGAACAGGGTAGATGAGCAGTTCTTC. It yields the protein CASRNRVDEQFF.

There are a few counts of this clonotype. The chain has TRBV7-2 and TRBJ2-5, with 8 bases lining up with TRBD1. The J call is uncertain, as TRBJ2-7 better fits the DNA end. Germline V gene lookup returns CDR1 SGHTA and CDR2 FQGNSA. The CDR3 length is 15 residues. This CDR3 reads CASTKDRALTYEQYF. The CDR3 DNA is TGTGCCAGCACCAAGGACAGGGCCCTTACCTACGAGCAGTACTTC.

This clonotype was counted only a few times. The chain is built from TRBV29-1 and TRBJ1-4, with D unresolved. CDR3 length: 12 residues. Germline V gene sequence: CDR1 SQVTM, CDR2 ANQGSEA. V was shortened by 6 bases and J by 0 bases, with 5 bases between the two germline ends. In DNA form, the CDR3 reads TGCAGCGTCACCACAACTAATGAAAAACTGTTTTTT. Its translation: CSVTTTNEKLFF.

This CDR3 reads CASSFNRGDGYTF. The CDR3 coding sequence is TGTGCCAGCAGTTTTAACAGGGGGGATGGCTACACCTTC. This chain connects TRBV28 to TRBJ1-2, with 8 bases lining up with TRBD1. After removal of 3 bases from V and 6 bases from J, the junction contained 3 bases not matched to a gene. Per germline, CDR1 MDHEN and CDR2 SYDVKM. The CDR3 contains 13 residues.

This clonotype was counted only a few times. This chain uses TRBV28 with TRBJ2-7; tentative D call: TRBD2 (5 bases). Germline V gene lookup returns CDR1 MDHEN and CDR2 SYDVKM. V lost 6 bases, J lost 2 bases, and 14 bases lay in between. This CDR3 comprises 14 residues. The CDR3 coding sequence is TGTGCCAGCAGCTCCCCGGGGAAGGCCTACGAGCAGTACTTC. This encodes CASSSPGKAYEQYF. The full variable domain, its missing parts supplied by reference TRBV28 and TRBJ2-7, is DVKVTQSSRYLVKRTGEKVFLECVQDMDHENMFWYRQDPGLGLRLIYFSYDVKMKEKGDIPEGYSVSREKKERFSLILESASTNQTSMYLCASSSPGKAYEQYFGPGTRLTVT.

The chain couples TRBV6-5 to TRBJ2-7; TRBD2 might be the D (7 bases). The V end lost 2 bases, the J end lost 5 bases, and 22 bases lay between the germline ends. CDR3 length: 17 amino acids. Germline V gives CDR1 MNHEY, CDR2 SVGAGI. CDR3 sequence reads: CASSYPALRGPFHEQYF. The CDR3 DNA is TGTGCCAGCAGTTACCCGGCTCTGCGGGGGCCATTTCACGAGCAGTACTTC.

This clonotype was picked up a small number of times. This sequence joins TRBV5-1 and TRBJ2-5; D gene unclear. CDR1 is SGHRS, CDR2 YFSETQ, per germline. The CDR3 is made up of 12 amino acids. Trimming left V 4 bases short and J 5 bases short, with 9 bases between. The CDR3 sequence is CASSTDLETQYF. The CDR3, as DNA: TGCGCCAGCAGCACCGACCTGGAGACCCAGTACTTC.

The genes are TRBV12-3 or TRBV12-4 and TRBJ1-5; 7 bases line up with TRBD1. The CDR3 totals 14 residues. After removal of 5 bases from V and 6 bases from J, the junction contained 7 bases not matched to a gene. CDR3 coding DNA: TGTGCCAGCAGTCCCCTACAGGGGCCTCAGCCCCAGCATTTT. Its translation is CASSPLQGPQPQHF.

The V call is TRBV20-1, the J call TRBJ2-1, with no clear D. CDR1 and CDR2 (germline): DFQATT, SNEGSKA (reference sequence). The CDR3 covers 14 residues. V dropped 0 bases and J dropped 10 bases, with 16 bases sitting between them. CDR3 sequence: CSARDRRRSKEQFF. CDR3 sequence (DNA): TGCAGTGCTAGAGATCGGCGCAGGTCTAAGGAGCAGTTCTTC.

The chain couples TRBV20-1 to TRBJ1-2, with D perhaps TRBD1 (5 bases). The CDR3 sequence is 15 residues long. CDR1 is DFQATT and CDR2 is SNEGSKA in the germline V gene (reference sequence). V lost 2 bases, J lost 8 bases, and 21 bases lay in between. CDR3 bases: TGCAGTGCTAGAAACCCCGGGGGAGATCAAGGAGGCTACACCTTC. This codes for CSARNPGGDQGGYTF.

Many counts were recorded for this clonotype. This chain uses TRBV29-1 with TRBJ2-7; perhaps TRBD1 as D (6 bases). CDR1 and CDR2 (germline): SQVTM, ANQGSEA. The CDR3 length is 13 residues. V was cut by 7 bases and J by 2 bases, with 15 bases left in between. In DNA form, the CDR3 reads TGCAGCGCCCAGGGGATCGGGGCCTACGAGCAGTACTTC. Its translation: CSAQGIGAYEQYF.

This clonotype has more than one count but fewer than ten. The V gene is TRBV7-2, the J gene TRBJ2-1; D is perhaps TRBD1 (7 bases). Germline CDR1 is SGHTA and CDR2 is FQGNSA. Trimming left V 2 bases short and J 5 bases short, with 13 bases between. CDR3 length: 15 residues. DNA for the CDR3: TGTACCAGCAGCTTAAGGTCAGGGGGGAACAATGAGCAGTTCTTC. Encoded protein: CTSSLRSGGNNEQFF.

The chain joins TRBV4-2 to TRBJ2-5; TRBD2 agrees at 10 bases. V dropped 3 bases and J dropped 3; count of bases not matched to a gene: 10. The CDR3 runs 17 residues. Germline lookup yields CDR1 LGHNA and CDR2 YNFKEQ. In nucleotides, the CDR3 is TGTGCCAGCAGCCAGAATCCGGGACTAGCGTGGGAAGAGACCCAGTACTTC. This translates into CASSQNPGLAWEETQYF.

The rearrangement links TRBV5-1 to TRBJ2-1, with D possibly matching TRBD1 (6 bases). Trimming cost V 4 bases and J 4 bases, with 18 bases left between them. This CDR3 is built from 16 residues. Germline assignment: CDR1 SGHRS and CDR2 YFSETQ. Here the CDR3 reads CASSTQGSPRYNEQFF. In DNA form, the CDR3 reads TGCGCCAGCAGCACGCAGGGGTCCCCTCGATACAATGAGCAGTTCTTC.

The chain combines TRBV30 with TRBJ1-2, with 9 bases matching TRBD1. Germline V CDR1 and CDR2: GTSNPN, SVGIG (reference sequence). The trim removed 1 base at V and 7 bases at J, leaving 10 bases unmatched. This CDR3 is built from 15 residues. The DNA of the CDR3 is TGTGCCTGGAGTGCCGCGGACAGGGGCCGGTTTGGCTACACCTTC. Protein sequence: CAWSAADRGRFGYTF.

The chain uses TRBV29-1 and TRBJ1-2; D gene ambiguous. This CDR3 is 10 amino acids long. The ends were cut back, 1 base at V and 11 bases at J, with 8 bases in the middle. Germline V gene data show CDR1 as SQVTM and CDR2 as ANQGSEA. The CDR3 region has the DNA TGCAGCGTTGAAGGAGGGATTTACACCTTC. It encodes CSVEGGIYTF.

Here the CDR3 reads CASRNPRGQGNTGELFF. DNA for the CDR3: TGCGCCAGCAGAAACCCCAGGGGGCAGGGGAACACCGGGGAGCTGTTTTTT. This chain links TRBV5-1 with TRBJ2-2; 8 positions match TRBD1. The length of the CDR3 is 17 residues. Germline trimming cut 5 bases from V and 1 base from J; bases unmatched to any gene: 10. CDR1 is SGHRS, CDR2 YFSETQ, per germline.

CDR3 sequence: CASSEEAGAEEETQYF. The CDR3 DNA reads as TGTGCCAGCAGTGAAGAAGCGGGGGCCGAGGAAGAGACCCAGTACTTC. This sequence joins TRBV6-1 and TRBJ2-5, with 8 bases identical to TRBD2. CDR3 length: 16 residues. Germline CDR1 is MNHNS and CDR2 is SASEGT. V lost 1 base and J lost 3; bases outside the gene matches: 7.

This clonotype was observed a few times. The rearrangement links TRBV20-1 to TRBJ2-4, with D unresolved. Germline V lookup: CDR1 DFQATT, CDR2 SNEGSKA (reference sequence). The CDR3 has 13 residues. The ends were cut back, 5 bases at V and 0 bases at J, with 8 bases in the middle. The CDR3 loop reads CSASFLAKNIQYF. CDR3 bases: TGCAGTGCTTCTTTTCTAGCCAAAAACATTCAGTACTTC.

Worth noting for this clonotype: This clone may be a read error of a much larger clone one base away. The final CDR3 position lacks the conserved phenylalanine or tryptophan, pointing to a likely read error. The chain uses TRBV6-6 and TRBJ2-3; no clear D gene. Germline loops: CDR1 MNHNY, CDR2 SVGAGI (reference sequence). This CDR3 contains 15 residues. Trimming cost V 6 bases and J 0 bases, with 13 bases left between them. This CDR3 is CASRGVGVSTDTQYL. As DNA, the CDR3 is TGTGCCAGCAGAGGAGTAGGAGTTAGCACAGATACGCAGTATTTG.

The chain has TRBV7-2 and TRBJ2-1, with D uncertain. Trimming removed 2 bases at V and 0 bases at J, with 8 bases between. This CDR3 has 15 amino acids. Germline V CDR1 and CDR2: SGHTA, FQGNSA. The CDR3 reads CASSLLPFSYNEQFF. DNA of the CDR3: TGTGCCAGCAGCTTATTGCCTTTCTCCTACAATGAGCAGTTCTTC. Complete variable domain (other parts from reference TRBV7-2 and TRBJ2-1): GAGVSQSPSNKVTEKGKDVELRCDPISGHTALYWYRQSLGQGLEFLIYFQGNSAPDKSGLPSDRFSAERTGGSVSTLTIQRTQQEDSAVYLCASSLLPFSYNEQFFGPGTRLTVL.

The genes are TRBV2 and TRBJ2-4; TRBD1 is a possible D gene (6 bases). Germline-derived CDR1 and CDR2 are SNHLY and FYNNEI. With 5 bases removed from V and 0 bases from J, the gap between germline ends came to 14 bases. The CDR3 contains 16 residues. CDR3 sequence reads: CASSIDRSLAKNIQYF. The CDR3 DNA follows: TGTGCCAGCAGTATAGACAGGAGTCTAGCCAAAAACATTCAGTACTTC.